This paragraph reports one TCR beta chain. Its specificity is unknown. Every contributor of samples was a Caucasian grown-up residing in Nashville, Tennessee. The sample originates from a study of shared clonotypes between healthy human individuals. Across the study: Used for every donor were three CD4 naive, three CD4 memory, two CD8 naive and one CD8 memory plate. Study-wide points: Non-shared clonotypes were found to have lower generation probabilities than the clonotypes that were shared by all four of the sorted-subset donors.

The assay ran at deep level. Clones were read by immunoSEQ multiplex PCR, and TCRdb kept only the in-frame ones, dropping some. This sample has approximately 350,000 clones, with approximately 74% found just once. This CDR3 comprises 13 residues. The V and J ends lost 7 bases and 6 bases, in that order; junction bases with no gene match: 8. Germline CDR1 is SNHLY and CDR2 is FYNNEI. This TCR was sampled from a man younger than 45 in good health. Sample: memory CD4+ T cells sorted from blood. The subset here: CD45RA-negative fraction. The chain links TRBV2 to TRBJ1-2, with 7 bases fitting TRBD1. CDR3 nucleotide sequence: TGTGCCAGCACTCCAGACAGGGAAGATGGCTACACCTTC. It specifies CASTPDREDGYTF.